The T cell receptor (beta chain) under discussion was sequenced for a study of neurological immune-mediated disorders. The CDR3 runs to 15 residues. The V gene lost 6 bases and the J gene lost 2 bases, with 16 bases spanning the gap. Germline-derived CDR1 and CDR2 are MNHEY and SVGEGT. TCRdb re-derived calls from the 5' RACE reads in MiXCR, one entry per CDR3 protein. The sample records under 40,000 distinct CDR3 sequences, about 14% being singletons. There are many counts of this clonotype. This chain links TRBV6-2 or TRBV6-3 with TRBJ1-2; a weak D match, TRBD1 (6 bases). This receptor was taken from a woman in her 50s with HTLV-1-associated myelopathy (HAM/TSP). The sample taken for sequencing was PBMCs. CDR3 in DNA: TGTGCCAGCAGCACCCCCCCAACAGGGAACTATGGCTACACCTTC. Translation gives CASSTPPTGNYGYTF.